One and the same sample provided the 14 T cell receptor beta chains below, sequenced in a study of CXCR3-negative and CXCR3-positive naive CD8 T cells. Antigens for these TCRs are unknown. With UMI labels, 5' RACE was used to prepare the TRB cDNA libraries. TCRdb reprocessed the 5' RACE reads; each CDR3 protein has one entry and no DNA is given. Its clone listing holds some 140,000 distinct CDR3 sequences. Study outcomes and limitations: More hydrophobic TRB CDR3s were found in CXCR3-positive naive cells than in CXCR3-negative naive cells.

The specimen was naive CXCR3+ CD8+ T cells from blood. Regarding subset: CD45RO-CCR7+CD27+CD95- naive CD8+ T cells expressing CXCR3 (TNR3+). All receptors come from a human donor in good health. Some clones in this sample may be carry-over from other donors' samples.

This chain joins TRBV7-3 and TRBJ2-1; there is no DNA to check the TCRdb D call of TRBD1. The CDR3 has 14 residues. Germline assignment: CDR1 SGHTA and CDR2 FQGTGA. The CDR3 loop reads CASSPRGSHSEQFF.

The chain has TRBV29-1 and TRBJ1-2; TCRdb's D call of TRBD1 is untestable without DNA. This CDR3 comprises 14 residues. The germline CDR1 and CDR2 sequences are SQVTM and ANQGSEA. The CDR3: CSVGSRQGQGGYTF.

The V gene is TRBV3-1, the J gene TRBJ2-1; absent DNA, TCRdb's TRBD1 call cannot be checked. The CDR3 runs to 16 residues. Germline CDR1 LGHDT, CDR2 YNNKEL (reference sequence). The CDR3 spells CASSQDIRQGGNEQFF.

This chain joins TRBV20-1 and TRBJ2-7; TCRdb calls TRBD1, which cannot be checked without DNA. The CDR3 contains 13 residues. From germline, CDR1 is DFQATT and CDR2 SNEGSKA (reference sequence). The CDR3 region is CSAPGEEGYEQYF.

The chain couples TRBV19 to TRBJ2-1; no DNA is available, so the TRBD2 call from TCRdb remains unchecked. This CDR3 region has 13 residues. Looked up from germline, CDR1 is LNHDA and CDR2 is SQIVND (reference sequence). CDR3 residues: CASNPGLVNEQFF.

This chain's CDR3 is CAGGAPYEQYF. The chain has TRBV7-9 and TRBJ2-7; checking the TCRdb D call of TRBD1 is not possible without DNA. The length of the CDR3 is 11 residues. Germline V gene data show CDR1 as SEHNR and CDR2 as FQNEAQ (reference sequence). Combining the CDR3 with reference TRBV7-9 and TRBJ2-7 gives the whole variable domain DTGVSQNPRHKITKRGQNVTFRCDPISEHNRLYWYRQTLGQGPEFLTYFQNEAQLEKSRLLSDRFSAERPKGSFSTLEIQRTEQGDSAMYLCAGGAPYEQYFGPGTRLTVT.

The chain links TRBV28 to TRBJ2-7; the D call from TCRdb, TRBD1, cannot be confirmed without DNA. There are 17 residues in the CDR3. Germline loops: CDR1 MDHEN, CDR2 SYDVKM. The chain's CDR3 is CASSLTPGQGLSYEQYF.

The chain has TRBV24-1 and TRBJ1-1; TCRdb's D gene call, TRBD1, goes unchecked for lack of DNA. This CDR3 is 15 amino acids long. The germline CDR1 and CDR2 sequences are KGHDR and SFDVKD. The CDR3 reads CATSDSYTGSTEAFF.

The chain couples TRBV7-9 to TRBJ1-1. The CDR3 totals 13 residues. The V gene's germline CDR1 is SEHNR and CDR2 FQNEAQ (reference sequence). The chain's CDR3 is CASSLLGFPEAFF.

The V gene is TRBV28, the J gene TRBJ2-7; TCRdb selects TRBD1, and the lack of DNA leaves this call unchecked. This CDR3 is built from 14 residues. Germline loops: CDR1 MDHEN, CDR2 SYDVKM. The CDR3 here is CASSPLDRRYEQYF.

The chain has TRBV4-1 and TRBJ2-1; TCRdb picks TRBD1, but there is no DNA to check that call. Germline V gene data show CDR1 as MGHRA and CDR2 as YSYEKL. The CDR3 runs 16 residues. CDR3 sequence: CASSPQGSGSYNEQFF.

This chain links TRBV27 with TRBJ2-5. In germline, CDR1 is MNHEY, CDR2 SMNVEV (reference sequence). CDR3 length equals 15 residues. CDR3 residues: CASSSAFRQQETQYF.

V usage is TRBV29-1 and J usage is TRBJ2-5; the D gene TCRdb calls, TRBD2, cannot be checked with no DNA. Looked up from germline, CDR1 is SQVTM and CDR2 is ANQGSEA. The CDR3 covers 14 residues. This CDR3 is CSVEDTSGRETQYF.

The V call is TRBV29-1, the J call TRBJ1-2. Per germline, CDR1 SQVTM and CDR2 ANQGSEA. This CDR3 spans 14 amino acids. The CDR3 loop reads CSVVSIATNYGYTF.